These T cell receptor beta chains were read from a single sample in a study of cytomegalovirus exposure and HLA in healthy donors. Clones were sequenced by immunoSEQ multiplex PCR, and TCRdb holds only the in-frame ones, with some missing. The data contain 170,000 or so clones, 84% of them singletons. Sequencing was done on a sample of PBMCs. The receptors derive from a young man in good health and CMV-seronegative. Both conserved end residues are part of each CDR3. The D gene is left open where the match is weak. Clone size appears in some rows only: once, few, many, or a class for an expanded clone.

size | J | D | V | CDR3 | DNA
- | TRBJ2-1 | - | TRBV7-9 | CASSRGTAFSYNEQFF | TGTGCCAGCAGCCGCGGGACAGCCTTCTCCTACAATGAGCAGTTCTTC
- | TRBJ1-3 | TRBD1 | TRBV4-1 | CASSQPTAGGEGNTIYF | TGCGCCAGCAGCCAACCGACTGCAGGGGGTGAAGGAAACACCATATATTTT
few | TRBJ1-6 | TRBD1 | TRBV6-5 | CASSYSIGTGDSPLHF | TGTGCCAGCAGTTACTCGATTGGGACAGGTGATTCACCCCTCCACTTT
- | TRBJ1-1 | - | TRBV11-2 | CASSLDNPEGLYTEAFF | TGTGCCAGCAGCTTAGACAACCCGGAGGGACTATACACTGAAGCTTTCTTT
- | TRBJ1-4 | - | TRBV4-1 | CASSQGRGGVREKLFF | TGCGCCAGCAGCCAAGGCAGGGGAGGGGTTAGGGAAAAACTGTTTTTT
- | TRBJ2-7 | TRBD1 | TRBV15 | CATSRNPGQGYEQYF | TGTGCCACCAGCAGAAACCCGGGACAGGGCTACGAGCAGTACTTC
few | TRBJ1-5 | TRBD1 | TRBV30 | CAWSVRGQNQPQHF | TGTGCCTGGAGTGTCAGGGGGCAAAATCAGCCCCAGCATTTT
- | TRBJ2-7 | - | TRBV2 | CASSEARGASYEQYF | TGTGCCAGCAGTGAGGCCCGCGGGGCCTCCTACGAGCAGTACTTC
- | TRBJ1-5 | - | TRBV5-4 | CASSLAGGDQPQHF | TGTGCCAGCAGCTTGGCCGGGGGAGACCAGCCCCAGCATTTT
- | TRBJ1-5 | - | TRBV6-1 | CASNSMGVQPQHF | TGTGCCAGCAACTCGATGGGAGTTCAGCCCCAGCATTTT
- | TRBJ1-1 | - | TRBV6-6 | CASSFPRGAFF | TGTGCCAGCAGTTTCCCCAGAGGGGCTTTCTTT
- | TRBJ2-7 | TRBD2 | TRBV5-6 | CASAAGGSDYEQYF | TGTGCCAGCGCAGCGGGGGGATCAGACTACGAGCAGTACTTC
- | TRBJ1-1 | - | TRBV19 | CASRRQGTEAFF | TGTGCCAGTAGAAGGCAGGGCACTGAAGCTTTCTTT
- | TRBJ2-5 | - | TRBV20-1 | CSARVAGGEYF | TGCAGTGCTAGAGTGGCAGGAGGGGAGTACTTC
- | TRBJ1-1 | - | TRBV25-1 | CASSVGRRAEEAFF | TGTGCCAGCAGTGTAGGCAGGCGGGCGGAGGAAGCTTTCTTT
- | TRBJ1-2 | - | TRBV10-3 | CAISGSSYGYTF | TGTGCCATCAGTGGGTCCTCCTATGGCTACACCTTC
- | TRBJ2-7 | TRBD1 | TRBV5-4 | CASSSPGTDTYEQYF | TGTGCCAGCAGCTCCCCCGGGACAGACACCTACGAGCAGTACTTC
- | TRBJ1-3 | - | TRBV13 | CASSPRGGILSGNTIYF | TGTGCCAGCAGCCCCCGGGGAGGGATCCTTTCTGGAAACACCATATATTTT
- | TRBJ2-7 | - | TRBV19 | CASSIALAEKKNEQYF | TGTGCCAGTAGTATAGCACTAGCTGAGAAGAAGAACGAGCAGTACTTC
once | TRBJ1-3 | - | TRBV2 | CASSVFPGNTIYF | TGTGCCAGCAGTGTATTCCCCGGAAACACCATATATTTT
- | TRBJ2-7 | - | TRBV6-6 | CASSSPPGSYEQYF | TGTGCCAGCAGTTCCCCCCCAGGGTCCTACGAGCAGTACTTC
- | TRBJ2-5 | TRBD1 | TRBV2 | CASTQDRGGGTQYF | TGTGCCAGCACCCAGGACAGGGGTGGTGGGACCCAGTACTTC
- | TRBJ1-2 | - | TRBV10-3 | CAISEGEYGYTF | TGTGCCATCAGTGAGGGGGAGTATGGCTACACCTTC
- | TRBJ2-2 | - | TRBV7-3 | CASSPTSRGTGELFF | TGTGCCAGCAGCCCCACCAGTCGAGGCACCGGGGAGCTGTTTTTT
- | TRBJ2-7 | - | TRBV28 | CASRGTHWSYEQYF | TGTGCCAGCAGGGGGACTCACTGGTCCTACGAGCAGTACTTC
- | TRBJ2-1 | TRBD2 | TRBV7-3 | CASSSVTSGSYNEQFF | TGTGCCAGCAGCTCAGTAACTAGCGGGAGTTACAATGAGCAGTTCTTC
- | TRBJ1-5 | - | TRBV15 | CATSVSGQRNQPQHF | TGTGCCACCAGCGTTTCGGGTCAGAGGAATCAGCCCCAGCATTTT
- | TRBJ2-2 | TRBD2 | TRBV11-2 | CASSFLAGGNTGELFF | TGTGCCAGCAGCTTCCTAGCGGGAGGGAACACCGGGGAGCTGTTTTTT
- | TRBJ2-2 | TRBD1 | TRBV12-5 | CASGPGQLNTGELFF | TGTGCTAGTGGTCCGGGACAGCTGAACACCGGGGAGCTGTTTTTT
once | TRBJ2-3 | TRBD2 | TRBV7-2 | CASSLGLRGGVDTQYF | TGTGCCAGCAGCTTAGGTCTGCGGGGGGGCGTAGATACGCAGTATTTT
- | TRBJ1-1 | - | TRBV7-3 | CASSLWGGMNTEAFF | TGTGCCAGCAGCTTATGGGGGGGGATGAACACTGAAGCTTTCTTT
- | TRBJ1-5 | - | TRBV2 | CASSAGNQPQHF | TGTGCCAGCAGCGCAGGGAATCAGCCCCAGCATTTT
- | TRBJ2-7 | - | TRBV7-9 | CASSPRVSYEQYF | TGTGCCAGCAGCCCCAGGGTGTCCTACGAGCAGTACTTC
few | TRBJ2-1 | TRBD2 | TRBV18 | CASSTTMGRGGRSYNEQFF | TGTGCCAGCTCCACCACAATGGGGCGGGGGGGCAGGTCCTACAATGAGCAGTTCTTC
- | TRBJ2-7 | - | TRBV2 | CASSADVGVKEQYF | TGTGCCAGCAGTGCAGATGTCGGGGTTAAGGAGCAGTACTTC
- | TRBJ2-1 | TRBD2 | TRBV13 | CASAAGGVGYNEQFF | TGTGCCAGCGCGGCCGGGGGGGTGGGCTACAATGAGCAGTTCTTC
few | TRBJ1-6 | TRBD1 | TRBV4-1 | CASSHGTGVSPLHF | TGCGCCAGCAGCCACGGGACAGGGGTCTCACCCCTCCACTTT
- | TRBJ1-6 | - | TRBV4-1 | CASSQSKGDPTHF | TGCGCCAGCAGCCAATCAAAGGGGGACCCGACCCACTTT
- | TRBJ2-2 | TRBD2 | TRBV5-5 | CASRQGLAGGLTNTGELFF | TGTGCCAGCAGACAAGGACTAGCGGGGGGACTTACGAACACCGGGGAGCTGTTTTTT
- | TRBJ1-5 | TRBD1 | TRBV6-1 | CASSEGEGQGNQPQHF | TGTGCCAGCAGTGAAGGGGAGGGACAGGGGAATCAGCCCCAGCATTTT
- | TRBJ1-2 | TRBD1 | TRBV5-8 | CASSPGQGGYGYTF | TGTGCCAGCAGCCCCGGACAGGGGGGCTATGGCTACACCTTC
- | TRBJ1-4 | TRBD1 | TRBV5-1 | CASSLSPGGPTNEKLFF | TGCGCCAGCAGCTTATCACCAGGGGGCCCAACTAATGAAAAACTGTTTTTT
- | TRBJ1-5 | - | TRBV5-6 | CASSFQGQPQHF | TGTGCCAGCAGCTTCCAGGGTCAGCCCCAGCATTTT
- | TRBJ2-3 | - | TRBV10-3 | CAISDQGRGTDTQYF | TGTGCCATCAGTGACCAGGGTAGAGGCACAGATACGCAGTATTTT
- | TRBJ2-1 | TRBD2 | TRBV19 | CASSIALAGLSYNEQFF | TGTGCCAGTAGTATAGCACTAGCGGGACTCTCCTACAATGAGCAGTTCTTC
- | TRBJ2-5 | - | TRBV14 | CASSQDRGTQYF | TGTGCCAGCAGCCAAGATAGAGGGACCCAGTACTTC
- | TRBJ2-7 | - | TRBV5-6 | CASSLGPGAYEQYF | TGTGCCAGCAGCTTGGGCCCCGGGGCCTACGAGCAGTACTTC
- | TRBJ2-5 | TRBD2 | TRBV29-1 | CSVEPNRGSWETQYF | TGCAGCGTTGAGCCGAACCGCGGGAGTTGGGAGACCCAGTACTTC
once | TRBJ2-2 | TRBD2 | TRBV7-9 | CSSSFSAAGRTGELFF | TGTTCCAGCAGCTTCTCGGCAGCGGGACGGACCGGGGAGCTGTTTTTT
- | TRBJ2-7 | - | TRBV5-1 | CASSLDRAGPYEQYF | TGCGCCAGCAGCTTGGATCGGGCGGGTCCCTACGAGCAGTACTTC
- | TRBJ2-2 | TRBD2 | TRBV5-4 | CASSSSSSGRSGELFF | TGTGCCAGCAGCTCGTCGAGTAGCGGGAGGTCCGGGGAGCTGTTTTTT
- | TRBJ1-1 | - | TRBV5-1 | CASSLLGNINTEAFF | TGCGCCAGCAGCTTGCTCGGTAATATTAACACTGAAGCTTTCTTT
- | TRBJ2-5 | TRBD2 | TRBV6-6 | CASSYEAAGVQETQYF | TGTGCCAGCAGTTACGAAGCCGCGGGAGTTCAAGAGACCCAGTACTTC
once | TRBJ2-3 | - | TRBV18 | CASSPRGGQGTDTQYF | TGTGCCAGCTCACCACGGGGGGGACAGGGCACAGATACGCAGTATTTT
- | TRBJ2-1 | TRBD2 | TRBV18 | CASSPPLAGGPNEQFF | TGTGCCAGCTCACCCCCCCTGGCGGGGGGGCCCAATGAGCAGTTCTTC
once | TRBJ1-1 | TRBD1 | TRBV18 | CASSPLEGTGAQNTEAFF | TGTGCCAGCTCACCACTAGAAGGCACAGGGGCACAGAACACTGAAGCTTTCTTT
- | TRBJ1-5 | TRBD1 | TRBV2 | CASSGRGILGNQPQHF | TGTGCCAGCAGTGGCAGGGGGATTCTGGGCAATCAGCCCCAGCATTTT
- | TRBJ2-3 | TRBD1 | TRBV5-6 | CASSTGTGGRSDTQYF | TGTGCCAGCAGCACCGGGACAGGGGGCCGATCAGATACGCAGTATTTT
- | TRBJ2-3 | - | TRBV7-3 | CASSFSTTDTQYF | TGTGCCAGCAGCTTCTCGACAACAGATACGCAGTATTTT
few | TRBJ1-2 | - | TRBV28 | CAGLGRDGYTF | TGTGCCGGGCTGGGGAGGGATGGCTACACCTTC